This is a list of T cell receptor beta chains from one sample in a study of cytomegalovirus exposure and HLA in healthy donors. Only in-frame clones appear in the TCRdb table, and some are missing; sequencing was by immunoSEQ multiplex PCR. The sample holds about 46,000 clones. The specimen sequenced was PBMCs. Receptor source: a woman in her thirties or forties in good health and CMV-seronegative. Both conserved end residues are part of each CDR3. The order of the fields is J gene, D gene, V gene, CDR3 DNA, CDR3 protein. D genes are given only for firm matches.

j_gene: TRBJ2-7
d_gene: TRBD2
v_gene: TRBV7-2
CDR3nt: TGTGCCAGCAGCCAGACTAGCGGGAGGGGAGGGTACGAGCAGTACTTC
CDR3aa: CASSQTSGRGGYEQYF

j_gene: TRBJ2-7
d_gene: NA
v_gene: TRBV7-2
CDR3nt: TGTGCCAGCAGCTTACAGGCCACCTACGAGCAGTACTTC
CDR3aa: CASSLQATYEQYF

j_gene: TRBJ2-1
d_gene: NA
v_gene: TRBV6-5
CDR3nt: TGTGCCAGCAGTTTTAGCGGAGGGGAGCAGTTCTTC
CDR3aa: CASSFSGGEQFF

j_gene: TRBJ2-1
d_gene: NA
v_gene: TRBV28
CDR3nt: TGTGCCAGCACCACTCTAGAAGAGCAGTTCTTC
CDR3aa: CASTTLEEQFF

j_gene: TRBJ2-7
d_gene: NA
v_gene: TRBV4-1
CDR3nt: TGCGCCAGCAGCCAAGTTACGGGGATCGACTACGAGCAGTACTTC
CDR3aa: CASSQVTGIDYEQYF

j_gene: TRBJ1-1
d_gene: TRBD1
v_gene: TRBV5-1
CDR3nt: TGCGCCAGCAGCTCCGGACAGGGGGCAGGCACTGAAGCTTTCTTT
CDR3aa: CASSSGQGAGTEAFF

j_gene: TRBJ2-5
d_gene: NA
v_gene: TRBV19
CDR3nt: TGTGCCAGTAGTACAGAAGAGACCCAGTACTTC
CDR3aa: CASSTEETQYF

j_gene: TRBJ1-2
d_gene: NA
v_gene: TRBV6-6
CDR3nt: TGTGCCAGCAGTGGCAGTACGTATGGCTACACCTTC
CDR3aa: CASSGSTYGYTF

j_gene: TRBJ2-1
d_gene: NA
v_gene: TRBV12-5
CDR3nt: TGTGCTAGTGTAAGAGACGGGACACCTGACAATGAGCAGTTCTTC
CDR3aa: CASVRDGTPDNEQFF

j_gene: TRBJ1-5
d_gene: TRBD1
v_gene: TRBV18
CDR3nt: TGTGCCAGCTCACCCGGGACAGGGGAACAGCCCCAGCATTTT
CDR3aa: CASSPGTGEQPQHF

j_gene: TRBJ1-1
d_gene: NA
v_gene: TRBV5-1
CDR3nt: TGCGCCAGCAGCTTGCCACGTGGGGGGGCGAACACTGAAGCTTTCTTT
CDR3aa: CASSLPRGGANTEAFF

j_gene: TRBJ2-7
d_gene: NA
v_gene: TRBV7-3
CDR3nt: TGTGCCAGCAGCTCCGACAGCTCCTACGAGCAGTACTTC
CDR3aa: CASSSDSSYEQYF

j_gene: TRBJ2-7
d_gene: NA
v_gene: TRBV27
CDR3nt: TGTGCCAGCAGTCCCACAGGAAGCTCCTACGAGCAGTACTTC
CDR3aa: CASSPTGSSYEQYF

j_gene: TRBJ1-1
d_gene: NA
v_gene: TRBV29-1
CDR3nt: TGCAGCGGTGGCGCATCTAGTATGAACACTGAAGCTTTCTTT
CDR3aa: CSGGASSMNTEAFF

j_gene: TRBJ1-2
d_gene: TRBD1
v_gene: TRBV28
CDR3nt: TGTGCCAGCAGCCCTGCGGGACAGGGGGAATTGAACTATGGCTACACCTTC
CDR3aa: CASSPAGQGELNYGYTF

j_gene: TRBJ2-7
d_gene: NA
v_gene: TRBV4-3
CDR3nt: TGCGCCAGCAGCCAAACAATTCTCGGACATAGAACGTACGAGCAGTACTTC
CDR3aa: CASSQTILGHRTYEQYF

j_gene: TRBJ2-7
d_gene: TRBD1
v_gene: TRBV4-3
CDR3nt: TGCGCCAGCAGCCCCACAGGGGGCACCTACGAGCAGTACTTC
CDR3aa: CASSPTGGTYEQYF

j_gene: TRBJ1-5
d_gene: NA
v_gene: TRBV2
CDR3nt: TGTGCCAGCTCCGGGACTTTTTCAAATCAGCCCCAGCATTTT
CDR3aa: CASSGTFSNQPQHF

j_gene: TRBJ1-5
d_gene: NA
v_gene: TRBV18
CDR3nt: TGTGCCAGCTCACCGGGGGGGGGCGTTCAGCCCCAGCATTTT
CDR3aa: CASSPGGGVQPQHF

j_gene: TRBJ2-1
d_gene: TRBD1
v_gene: TRBV7-3
CDR3nt: TGTGCCAGCAGCCTGGGACAGGGCACCTACAATGAGCAGTTCTTC
CDR3aa: CASSLGQGTYNEQFF

j_gene: TRBJ1-2
d_gene: TRBD1
v_gene: TRBV19
CDR3nt: TGTGCCAGTAGTGCCGGGACAGGGTTATTGAGCTACACCTTC
CDR3aa: CASSAGTGLLSYTF

j_gene: TRBJ2-3
d_gene: TRBD1
v_gene: TRBV5-1
CDR3nt: TGCGCCAGCAGCTCCGGACAGGGCGCAGATACGCAGTATTTT
CDR3aa: CASSSGQGADTQYF

j_gene: TRBJ2-2
d_gene: NA
v_gene: TRBV7-2
CDR3nt: TGTGCCAGCAGCACCGACTTGAACACCGGGGAGCTGTTTTTT
CDR3aa: CASSTDLNTGELFF

j_gene: TRBJ2-7
d_gene: NA
v_gene: TRBV20-1
CDR3nt: TGCAGTGCTAGAGCTGGCGGCGAGCAGTACTTC
CDR3aa: CSARAGGEQYF

j_gene: TRBJ2-1
d_gene: NA
v_gene: TRBV9
CDR3nt: TGTGCCAGCAGCGTACTTAGCGGCTCCTACAATGAGCAGTTCTTC
CDR3aa: CASSVLSGSYNEQFF

j_gene: TRBJ2-3
d_gene: TRBD1
v_gene: TRBV19
CDR3nt: TGTGCCAGTAGTGTCTCCGGGACAGGGGGCACAGATACGCAGTATTTT
CDR3aa: CASSVSGTGGTDTQYF

j_gene: TRBJ2-3
d_gene: NA
v_gene: TRBV18
CDR3nt: TGTGCCAGCTCACCAGAGGGACTCCGCACAGATACGCAGTATTTT
CDR3aa: CASSPEGLRTDTQYF

j_gene: TRBJ2-5
d_gene: NA
v_gene: TRBV18
CDR3nt: TGTGCCAGCTCACAGACACGCCAAGAGACCCAGTACTTC
CDR3aa: CASSQTRQETQYF

j_gene: TRBJ1-2
d_gene: NA
v_gene: TRBV18
CDR3nt: TGTGCCAGCTCACCCGGACAGAACTATGGCTACACCTTC
CDR3aa: CASSPGQNYGYTF

j_gene: TRBJ1-2
d_gene: NA
v_gene: TRBV5-1
CDR3nt: TGCGCCAGCAGCTTGGATCAGGGAAGGTATGGCTACACCTTC
CDR3aa: CASSLDQGRYGYTF

j_gene: TRBJ2-1
d_gene: NA
v_gene: TRBV15
CDR3nt: TGTGCCACCAGCAGAGGACAGGGCGGCGGGGCTACTTACAATGAGCAGTTCTTC
CDR3aa: CATSRGQGGGATYNEQFF

j_gene: TRBJ1-3
d_gene: NA
v_gene: TRBV11-2
CDR3nt: TGTGCCAGCAGCACCGAGGGGGTCTCTGGAAACACCATATATTTT
CDR3aa: CASSTEGVSGNTIYF

j_gene: TRBJ2-5
d_gene: NA
v_gene: TRBV5-4
CDR3nt: TGTGCCAGCAGCCCCGCGCTCCAAGAGACCCAGTACTTC
CDR3aa: CASSPALQETQYF

j_gene: TRBJ2-3
d_gene: NA
v_gene: TRBV18
CDR3nt: TGTGCCAGCTCGCAAACCCCTCGGGAGACAGATACGCAGTATTTT
CDR3aa: CASSQTPRETDTQYF

j_gene: TRBJ2-7
d_gene: TRBD2
v_gene: TRBV7-3
CDR3nt: TGTGCCAGCAGCCCCGGACTAGCCTCCTACGAGCAGTACTTC
CDR3aa: CASSPGLASYEQYF

j_gene: TRBJ1-1
d_gene: TRBD1
v_gene: TRBV4-3
CDR3nt: TGCGCCAGCAGCCAAGATAGTCGACAGGGGTTCTTCACTGAAGCTTTCTTT
CDR3aa: CASSQDSRQGFFTEAFF

j_gene: TRBJ2-7
d_gene: NA
v_gene: TRBV6-1
CDR3nt: TGTGCCAGCAGTGAAGGTTGGGCAGGGGCTCTTTACGAGCAGTACTTC
CDR3aa: CASSEGWAGALYEQYF

j_gene: TRBJ2-3
d_gene: NA
v_gene: TRBV5-4
CDR3nt: TGTGCCAGCAGCTTGTCAGCGCTAAGCACAGATACGCAGTATTTT
CDR3aa: CASSLSALSTDTQYF

j_gene: TRBJ2-1
d_gene: NA
v_gene: TRBV29-1
CDR3nt: TGCAGTGGGGGGTACAATGAGCAGTTCTTC
CDR3aa: CSGGYNEQFF

j_gene: TRBJ2-6
d_gene: NA
v_gene: TRBV27
CDR3nt: TGTGCCACCGGGACTGGTGCCAACGTCCTGACTTTC
CDR3aa: CATGTGANVLTF

j_gene: TRBJ2-7
d_gene: TRBD1
v_gene: TRBV4-1
CDR3nt: TGCGCCAGCAGCCTGCAAGCGCCGGGACAGGTTACCTACGAGCAGTACTTC
CDR3aa: CASSLQAPGQVTYEQYF

j_gene: TRBJ1-1
d_gene: TRBD1
v_gene: TRBV5-6
CDR3nt: TGTGCCAGCAGCTTGACACTGACAGGGCGGGAAGCTTTCTTT
CDR3aa: CASSLTLTGREAFF

j_gene: TRBJ2-1
d_gene: TRBD1
v_gene: TRBV30
CDR3nt: TGTGCCTGGTCAAGAGGACAGGGTAGGGGCAATGAGCAGTTCTTC
CDR3aa: CAWSRGQGRGNEQFF

j_gene: TRBJ2-7
d_gene: NA
v_gene: TRBV7-6
CDR3nt: TGTGCCAGCAGCGACGGAGGAGGTACTCCGTACTTC
CDR3aa: CASSDGGGTPYF

j_gene: TRBJ2-1
d_gene: TRBD1
v_gene: TRBV7-9
CDR3nt: TGTGCCAGCAGCTTATGGGACAGGGAGTTCTTC
CDR3aa: CASSLWDREFF

j_gene: TRBJ2-7
d_gene: NA
v_gene: TRBV15
CDR3nt: TGTGCCACCAGCAGAGATAACGCAGGGGTCGCCTACGAGCAGTACTTC
CDR3aa: CATSRDNAGVAYEQYF

j_gene: TRBJ2-6
d_gene: TRBD2
v_gene: TRBV10-3
CDR3nt: TGTGCCATCAGTAAATCTAGCGGGAGGGCCTTTTCCGGGGCCAACGTCCTGACTTTC
CDR3aa: CAISKSSGRAFSGANVLTF

j_gene: TRBJ2-2
d_gene: NA
v_gene: TRBV18
CDR3nt: TGTGCCAGCTCTCAGGGAGGAGGCCCCGGGGAGCTGTTTTTT
CDR3aa: CASSQGGGPGELFF

j_gene: TRBJ2-7
d_gene: TRBD2
v_gene: TRBV7-2
CDR3nt: TGTGCCAGCAGTTATCGTCGGACTAGCGGGGCTGACGAGCAGTACTTC
CDR3aa: CASSYRRTSGADEQYF

j_gene: TRBJ1-4
d_gene: TRBD1
v_gene: TRBV5-1
CDR3nt: TGCGCCAGCAGCTTAGCTCCCGACAGGGGAACTAATGAAAAACTGTTTTTT
CDR3aa: CASSLAPDRGTNEKLFF

j_gene: TRBJ2-5
d_gene: TRBD1
v_gene: TRBV7-2
CDR3nt: TGTGCCAGCAGCCGAGAGTGGATCGGACAGGGGGGAGAGACCCAGTACTTC
CDR3aa: CASSREWIGQGGETQYF

j_gene: TRBJ2-7
d_gene: TRBD1
v_gene: TRBV6-5
CDR3nt: TGTGCCAGCAGTTACGACGGCAGGGGGACGTCCTACGAGCAGTACTTC
CDR3aa: CASSYDGRGTSYEQYF

j_gene: TRBJ2-2
d_gene: NA
v_gene: TRBV5-1
CDR3nt: TGCGCCAGCAGCACCTATAAACAGGGAACCAACACCGGGGAGCTGTTTTTT
CDR3aa: CASSTYKQGTNTGELFF

j_gene: TRBJ2-7
d_gene: NA
v_gene: TRBV29-1
CDR3nt: TGCAGCGTTGAAGCGGAGGTATCCTACGAGCAGTACTTC
CDR3aa: CSVEAEVSYEQYF

j_gene: TRBJ1-2
d_gene: TRBD1
v_gene: TRBV4-2
CDR3nt: TGTGCCAGCAGCCAAGATGGGACAGGGGGCGGGTATGGCTACACCTTC
CDR3aa: CASSQDGTGGGYGYTF

j_gene: TRBJ2-5
d_gene: NA
v_gene: TRBV19
CDR3nt: TGTGCCAGTAGTATCACCGGGGTCAGCCAGACCCAGTACTTC
CDR3aa: CASSITGVSQTQYF

j_gene: TRBJ2-7
d_gene: TRBD2
v_gene: TRBV18
CDR3nt: TGTGCCAGCTCACTATCTAGCGGGAGTGTCTCCGAGCAGTACTTC
CDR3aa: CASSLSSGSVSEQYF

j_gene: TRBJ2-5
d_gene: TRBD2
v_gene: TRBV10-1
CDR3nt: TGCGCCAGCAGTGAGTACCCTAGCGGGAGGAGCGGGGAGACCCAGTACTTC
CDR3aa: CASSEYPSGRSGETQYF

j_gene: TRBJ2-1
d_gene: NA
v_gene: TRBV5-1
CDR3nt: TGCGCCAGCAGCTTTTTCCTCGCGGGTGGCGCCAATGAGCAGTTCTTC
CDR3aa: CASSFFLAGGANEQFF